This T cell receptor beta chain was recovered during a study of T cell responses to AZD1222 COVID-19 vaccine. The repertoire was sequenced with immunoSEQ multiplex PCR; TCRdb's copy has only in-frame clones and lacks some. This table holds some 100,000 clones, 87% found once. A note on this clone: The antigen is unknown.

General study points: Baseline serostatus was positive in only six AZD1222 recipients. It should be noted that donors were predominantly white British and more often female, and clonal diversity was possibly underestimated.

This receptor was identified in an adult in good health. The starting material was peripheral blood, obtained on day 0 of AZD1222 vaccination.

CDR3 nucleotide sequence: TGTGCCAGCAGCACAGGAGGACGGCCGAACACTGAAGCTTTCTTT. Its protein product is CASSTGGRPNTEAFF. The rearrangement uses TRBV2 and TRBJ1-1; D might be TRBD1 (5 bases). The germline V and J ends were trimmed by 6 bases and 1 base, with 15 bases remaining between them. This CDR3 is 15 amino acids long. The germline CDR1 and CDR2 sequences are SNHLY and FYNNEI.